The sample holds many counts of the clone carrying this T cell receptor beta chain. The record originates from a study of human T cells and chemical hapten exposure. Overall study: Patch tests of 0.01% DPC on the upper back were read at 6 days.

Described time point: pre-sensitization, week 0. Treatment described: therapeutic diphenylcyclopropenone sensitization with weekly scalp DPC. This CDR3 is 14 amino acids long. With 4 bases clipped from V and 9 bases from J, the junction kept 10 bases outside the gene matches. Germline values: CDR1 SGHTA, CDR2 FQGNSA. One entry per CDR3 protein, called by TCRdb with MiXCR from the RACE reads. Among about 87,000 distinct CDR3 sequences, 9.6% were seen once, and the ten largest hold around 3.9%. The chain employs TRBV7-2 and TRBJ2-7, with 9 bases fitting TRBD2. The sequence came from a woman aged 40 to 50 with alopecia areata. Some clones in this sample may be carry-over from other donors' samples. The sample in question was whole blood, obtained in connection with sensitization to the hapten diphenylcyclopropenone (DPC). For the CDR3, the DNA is TGTGCCAGCAGCTCGGGACTAGCTATAGTGGGGCAGTACTTC. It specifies CASSSGLAIVGQYF.